The 21 T cell receptor beta chains reported below all come from one sample, sequenced in a study of neurological immune-mediated disorders. TCRdb recomputed calls from the 5' RACE reads with MiXCR, one row per CDR3 protein. Of 25,000 to 30,000 distinct CDR3 sequences in the sample, around 25% were seen once. Specimen: CD4+ T cells from blood. The receptors were sampled from a middle-aged man with HTLV-1-associated myelopathy (HAM/TSP).

In this sample, this clonotype turned up many times. V usage is TRBV12-3 or TRBV12-4 and J usage is TRBJ2-5; 8 nucleotides line up with TRBD2. The CDR3 covers 15 residues. Losses at the gene ends were 6 bases for V and 1 base for J; bases not matched to a gene: 7. Here the CDR3 reads CASSLRGGPQETQYF. DNA of the CDR3: TGTGCCAGCAGCCTCCGGGGGGGGCCCCAAGAGACCCAGTACTTC.

The chain recombines TRBV20-1 with TRBJ2-1; 7 positions match TRBD1. The CDR3 spans 16 residues. The V gene's germline CDR1 is DFQATT and CDR2 SNEGSKA (reference sequence). J lost 5 bases, V lost 5 bases, and 15 bases had no gene match. CDR3 sequence: CSAGRGWAVDNNEQFF. CDR3 DNA: TGCAGTGCTGGCAGGGGGTGGGCAGTGGATAACAATGAGCAGTTCTTC.

The V and J genes are TRBV7-2 and TRBJ1-6; D is unclear. The germline V gene encodes CDR1 SGHTA and CDR2 FQGNSA. The length of the CDR3 is 17 residues. V dropped 8 bases and J dropped 5 bases, with 22 bases sitting between them. The CDR3 spells CASRSYAGGADNSPLHF. The CDR3 nucleotides are TGTGCCAGCCGCTCGTACGCGGGCGGAGCTGATAATTCACCCCTCCACTTT. Based on the CDR3 plus reference TRBV7-2 and TRBJ1-6, the full variable domain is GAGVSQSPSNKVTEKGKDVELRCDPISGHTALYWYRQSLGQGLEFLIYFQGNSAPDKSGLPSDRFSAERTGGSVSTLTIQRTQQEDSAVYLCASRSYAGGADNSPLHFGNGTRLTVT.

This clonotype has ten or more counts. CDR3 amino acids: CASSLVDFGNTIYF. As DNA, the CDR3 is TGTGCCAGCAGCTTAGTGGACTTTGGAAACACCATATATTTT. This chain links TRBV7-2 with TRBJ1-3; D remains unclear. The V end lost 1 base, the J end lost 3 bases, and 7 bases lay between the germline ends. CDR3 length: 14 amino acids. Germline CDR1 is SGHTA and CDR2 is FQGNSA.

V is TRBV20-1 and J is TRBJ2-5, with 10 bases fitting TRBD1. The length of the CDR3 is 13 residues. Trimming removed 1 base from V and 6 bases from J; junction bases left unmatched: 2. Per germline, CDR1 DFQATT and CDR2 SNEGSKA (reference sequence). In nucleotides, the CDR3 is TGCAGTGCTAGAGCGGGACAGGGGCAGACCCAGTACTTC. Translated, it gives CSARAGQGQTQYF.

There are many counts of this clonotype. CDR3 loop: CSARRGTGHGYTF. As DNA, the CDR3 is TGCAGTGCGCGCCGGGGGACAGGGCACGGCTACACCTTC. This rearrangement joins TRBV20-1 to TRBJ1-2, with 9 bases matching TRBD1. Germline loops: CDR1 DFQATT, CDR2 SNEGSKA (reference sequence). Trimming cost V 6 bases and J 8 bases; bases outside gene matches: 10. The length of the CDR3 is 13 residues.

This clonotype was seen repeatedly, ten times or more. The chain joins TRBV5-1 to TRBJ1-4; TRBD1 is a possible D gene (5 bases). With 2 bases removed from V and 4 bases from J, the gap between germline ends came to 15 bases. CDR3 size: 16 residues. From germline, CDR1 is SGHRS and CDR2 YFSETQ. For the CDR3, the DNA is TGCGCCAGCAGCTTACCCTCCGGGACGGATAATGAAAAACTGTTTTTT. This sequence encodes CASSLPSGTDNEKLFF.

This clonotype was seen ten or more times. The chain uses TRBV3-1 and TRBJ2-1; tentatively, D is TRBD1 (6 bases). Germline CDR1 and CDR2: LGHDT and YNNKEL (reference sequence). The V gene lost 4 bases and the J gene lost 7 bases, with 17 bases spanning the gap. The CDR3 extends over 15 amino acids. CDR3 DNA sequence: TGTGCCAGCAGCCCCGCCGGGACACATGGGAATGAGCAGTTCTTC. Amino acid sequence: CASSPAGTHGNEQFF.

This clonotype rates as large (0.1 to 1%). V and J are TRBV27 and TRBJ1-5, with a possible D match to TRBD1 (6 bases). Trimming removed 5 bases from V and 2 bases from J, with 13 bases in between. The CDR3 length is 15 residues. CDR1 and CDR2 from the germline V gene are MNHEY and SMNVEV (reference sequence). The CDR3 region is CASSLRRTGNQPQHF. The CDR3 nucleotides read TGTGCCAGCAGTCTACGACGGACAGGCAATCAGCCCCAGCATTTT.

This clonotype has a count of ten or more. The chain carries TRBV12-3 or TRBV12-4 and TRBJ2-7; D call uncertain. CDR3 size: 13 residues. Trimming took off 3 bases at V and 2 bases at J, with 8 bases between the two ends. The DNA for the CDR3 is TGTGCCAGCAGTTTGGACCCAACCTACGAGCAGTACTTC. This translates into CASSLDPTYEQYF.

This clonotype was seen many times. This chain joins TRBV20-1 and TRBJ1-1, with a possible D match to TRBD1 (5 bases). CDR1 and CDR2 from the germline V gene are DFQATT and SNEGSKA (reference sequence). CDR3 length: 11 residues. The CDR3 nucleotides read TGCATCGGGGTGGGGGGGACTGAAGCTTTCTTT. This sequence encodes CIGVGGTEAFF.

This clonotype was counted ten times or more. The chain couples TRBV7-9 to TRBJ2-7; the D gene is possibly TRBD1 (6 bases). Between the trimmed V and J ends, which lost 7 bases and 1 base, there was a span of 17 bases. The CDR3 runs to 15 residues. Germline lookup yields CDR1 SEHNR and CDR2 FQNEAQ (reference sequence). Written as DNA, the CDR3 is TGTGCCAGCAACAGGACAGTCCGAGGATCCTACGAGCAGTACTTC. The encoded protein is CASNRTVRGSYEQYF.

V is TRBV7-9 and J is TRBJ1-3; the match to TRBD1 covers 7 bases. This CDR3 spans 20 amino acids. Germline V gene lookup returns CDR1 SEHNR and CDR2 FQNEAQ (reference sequence). V trimming: 1 base; J trimming: 0 bases; junction bases outside the gene matches: 15. This chain's CDR3 is CASSLGPTGENPYSGNTIYF. The CDR3 nucleotides are TGTGCCAGCAGCTTAGGGCCTACAGGGGAAAATCCATACTCTGGAAACACCATATATTTT.

This clonotype was observed many times. The chain joins TRBV6-2 or TRBV6-3 to TRBJ1-1, with a tentative D call TRBD1 (6 bases). V dropped 4 bases and J dropped 7 bases, with 10 bases sitting between them. The length of the CDR3 is 12 residues. From germline, CDR1 is MNHEY and CDR2 SVGEGT. As DNA, the CDR3 is TGTGCCAGCAGTTCCCACAGGGATGAAGCTTTCTTT. Its translation is CASSSHRDEAFF.

The chain combines TRBV5-1 with TRBJ2-1, with no clear D. Trimming pared 0 bases from V and 0 bases from J, leaving 7 bases between. Germline V gene lookup returns CDR1 SGHRS and CDR2 YFSETQ. The CDR3 spans 15 residues. This CDR3 is CASSLAAFSYNEQFF. As DNA, the CDR3 is TGCGCCAGCAGCTTGGCGGCATTCTCCTACAATGAGCAGTTCTTC.

Comments on this clonotype: The germline gene is not matched at one end of the junction; a read error may be the cause. The CDR3 DNA reads TGTACCAGCAGCCCTAGGACTAGCAGGGCGGGGGAGCTGTTTTTT. Its protein is CTSSPRTSRAGELFF. This chain joins TRBV12-3 or TRBV12-4 and TRBJ2-2; 8 bases line up with TRBD2. There are 15 residues in the CDR3.

This clonotype was recorded many times. The rearrangement links TRBV20-1 to TRBJ2-1, with D hard to call. Germline V gene data show CDR1 as DFQATT and CDR2 as SNEGSKA (reference sequence). The V end lost 1 base, the J end lost 5 bases, and 9 bases lay between the germline ends. The CDR3 consists of 13 residues. The CDR3 DNA is TGCAGTGCTAGAGGGCCTGGAGACAATGAGCAGTTCTTC. Translating gives CSARGPGDNEQFF.

This clonotype was seen ten or more times. The chain recombines TRBV6-6 with TRBJ2-2; 9 nucleotides align to TRBD1. Germline assignment: CDR1 MNHNY and CDR2 SVGAGI (reference sequence). There are 15 residues in the CDR3. Trimming took 5 bases from V and 7 from J; bases not matched to a gene: 8. CDR3: CASSTRQGEGGELFF. The CDR3 nucleotides are TGTGCCAGCAGTACCCGACAGGGGGAGGGCGGGGAGCTGTTTTTT.

The V and J genes are TRBV5-1 and TRBJ2-1, with 7 bases aligning to TRBD1. CDR1 SGHRS and CDR2 YFSETQ come from the germline V gene. With V trimmed by 4 bases and J by 5 bases, 6 bases remained unmatched. The CDR3 is 14 residues long. CDR3 protein: CASSINGQDNEQFF. The CDR3 DNA reads as TGCGCCAGCAGCATAAATGGACAGGACAATGAGCAGTTCTTC.

This clonotype was picked up many times. This sequence joins TRBV11-2 and TRBJ2-1, with 7 bases identical to TRBD2. CDR1 SGHAT and CDR2 FQNNGV come from the germline V gene. The CDR3 totals 17 residues. J gave up 3 bases and V 4 bases, and 12 bases lay outside the gene matches. The CDR3 bases are TGTGCCAGCAGCTCACACGGAGGCGGGAGAAGCTACAATGAGCAGTTCTTC. This codes for CASSSHGGGRSYNEQFF.

This clonotype was picked up many times. J is TRBJ1-2 and V is TRBV5-1; unclear D gene. This CDR3 is built from 12 residues. The germline gives CDR1 SGHRS, CDR2 YFSETQ. Deletions cut 2 bases from V and 5 bases from J, with 7 bases between. This CDR3 reads CASSLTEYGYTF. CDR3 bases: TGCGCCAGCAGCTTAACAGAGTATGGCTACACCTTC.